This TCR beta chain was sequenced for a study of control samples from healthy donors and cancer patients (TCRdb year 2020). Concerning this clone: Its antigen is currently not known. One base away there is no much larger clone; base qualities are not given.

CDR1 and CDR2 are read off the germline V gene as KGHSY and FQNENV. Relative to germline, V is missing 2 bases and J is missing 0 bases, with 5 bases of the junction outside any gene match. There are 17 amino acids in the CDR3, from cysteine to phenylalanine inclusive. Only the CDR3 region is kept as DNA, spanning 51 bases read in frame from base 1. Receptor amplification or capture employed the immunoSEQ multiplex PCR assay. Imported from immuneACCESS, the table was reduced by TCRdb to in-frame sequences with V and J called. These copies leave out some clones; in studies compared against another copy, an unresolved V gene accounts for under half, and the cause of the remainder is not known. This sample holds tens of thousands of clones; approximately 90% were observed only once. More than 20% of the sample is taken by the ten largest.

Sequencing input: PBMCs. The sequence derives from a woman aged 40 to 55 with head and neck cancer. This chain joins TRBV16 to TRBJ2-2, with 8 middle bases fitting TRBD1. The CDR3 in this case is CASSQLDRGANTGELFF. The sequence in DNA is TGTGCCAGCAGCCAACTTGACAGGGGCGCGAACACCGGGGAGCTGTTTTTT.